This TCR beta chain appears in the sequencing data of a study of blood T cells in healthy people across ages. A sample-barcoded 5' primer and a J-beta primer mix were used in a second PCR of about 7 to 11 cycles. TCRdb itself ran the 5' RACE reads through MiXCR, one entry per CDR3 protein. The sample includes 780,000 or so distinct CDR3 sequences, about 55% of them seen just once. Findings and limits, study-wide: Donor CMV status, an unknown factor, possibly confounded changes in expanded clonotypes. Naive CD4+ cell counts and diversity both ran higher in long-lived than in aged donors.

Comments on this clonotype: Its antigen is undetermined.

This receptor was taken from an elderly man in good health. Sequenced sample: blood.

The CDR3 loop is CASTHGAATDTQYF. CDR3 bases: TGTGCCAGCACCCACGGGGCGGCCACAGATACGCAGTATTTT. The gene calls are TRBV12-3 or TRBV12-4 and TRBJ2-3; TRBD1 or TRBD2 may be the D gene (5 bases each). The CDR3 covers 14 residues. Trimming shortened V by 7 bases and J by 2 bases, and 13 bases separated the two germline ends.